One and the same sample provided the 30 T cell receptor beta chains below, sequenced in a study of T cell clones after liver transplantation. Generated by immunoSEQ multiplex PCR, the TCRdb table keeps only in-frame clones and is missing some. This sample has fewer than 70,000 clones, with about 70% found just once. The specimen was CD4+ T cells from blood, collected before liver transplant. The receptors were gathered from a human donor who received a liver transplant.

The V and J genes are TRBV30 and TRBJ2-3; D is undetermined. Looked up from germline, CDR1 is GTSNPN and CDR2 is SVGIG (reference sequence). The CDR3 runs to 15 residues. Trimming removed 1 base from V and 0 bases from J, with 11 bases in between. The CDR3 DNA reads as TGTGCCTGGAGTGGCGTTGATAGTAGCACAGATACGCAGTATTTT. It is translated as CAWSGVDSSTDTQYF.

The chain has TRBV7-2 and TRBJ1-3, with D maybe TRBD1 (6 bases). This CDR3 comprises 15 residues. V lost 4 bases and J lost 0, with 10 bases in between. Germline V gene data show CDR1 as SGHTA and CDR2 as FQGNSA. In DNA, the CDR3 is TGTGCCAGCAGCTACGGACAGTTCTCTGGAAACACCATATATTTT. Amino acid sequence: CASSYGQFSGNTIYF.

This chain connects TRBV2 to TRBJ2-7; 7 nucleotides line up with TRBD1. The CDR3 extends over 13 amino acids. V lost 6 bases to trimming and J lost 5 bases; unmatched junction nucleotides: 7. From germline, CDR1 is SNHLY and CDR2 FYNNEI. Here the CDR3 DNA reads TGTGCCAGCAGCAGGGGGTGGTTCGACGAGCAGTACTTC. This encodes CASSRGWFDEQYF. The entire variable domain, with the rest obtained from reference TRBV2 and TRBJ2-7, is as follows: EPEVTQTPSHQVTQMGQEVILRCVPISNHLYFYWYRQILGQKVEFLVSFYNNEISEKSEIFDDQFSVERPDGSNFTLKIRSTKLEDSAMYFCASSRGWFDEQYFGPGTRLTVT.

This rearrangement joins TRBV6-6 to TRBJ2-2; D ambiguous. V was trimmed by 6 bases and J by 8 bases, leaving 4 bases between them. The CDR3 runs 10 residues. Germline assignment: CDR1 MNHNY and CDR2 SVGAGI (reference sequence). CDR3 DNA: TGTGCCAGCAGGGCTGGGGAGCTGTTTTTT. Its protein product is CASRAGELFF.

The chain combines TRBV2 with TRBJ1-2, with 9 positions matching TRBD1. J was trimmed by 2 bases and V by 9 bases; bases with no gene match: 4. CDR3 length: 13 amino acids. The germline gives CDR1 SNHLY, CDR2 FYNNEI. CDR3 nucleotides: TGTGCCAGGGGGACAGGGAAGAACTATGGCTACACCTTC. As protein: CARGTGKNYGYTF. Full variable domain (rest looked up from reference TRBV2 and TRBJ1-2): EPEVTQTPSHQVTQMGQEVILRCVPISNHLYFYWYRQILGQKVEFLVSFYNNEISEKSEIFDDQFSVERPDGSNFTLKIRSTKLEDSAMYFCARGTGKNYGYTFGSGTRLTVV.

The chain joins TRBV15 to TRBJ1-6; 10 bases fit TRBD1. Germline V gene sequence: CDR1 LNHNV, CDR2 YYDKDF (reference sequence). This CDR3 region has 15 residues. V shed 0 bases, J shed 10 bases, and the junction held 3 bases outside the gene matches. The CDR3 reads CATSRDGTGVSPLHF. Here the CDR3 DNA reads TGTGCCACCAGCAGAGATGGGACAGGGGTATCACCCCTCCACTTT.

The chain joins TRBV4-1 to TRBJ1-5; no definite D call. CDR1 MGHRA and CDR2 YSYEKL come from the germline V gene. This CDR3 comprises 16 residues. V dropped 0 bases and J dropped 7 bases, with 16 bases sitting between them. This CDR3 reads CASSQEVSGGWQPQHF. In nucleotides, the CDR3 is TGCGCCAGCAGCCAAGAGGTTTCGGGCGGGTGGCAGCCCCAGCATTTT.

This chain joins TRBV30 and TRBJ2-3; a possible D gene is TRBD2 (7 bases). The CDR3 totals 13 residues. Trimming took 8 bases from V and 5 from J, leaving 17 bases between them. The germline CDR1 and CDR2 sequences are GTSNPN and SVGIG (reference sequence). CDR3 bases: TGTGCCGGGGCGAGGGGGAGGGAAGATACGCAGTATTTT. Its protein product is CAGARGREDTQYF.

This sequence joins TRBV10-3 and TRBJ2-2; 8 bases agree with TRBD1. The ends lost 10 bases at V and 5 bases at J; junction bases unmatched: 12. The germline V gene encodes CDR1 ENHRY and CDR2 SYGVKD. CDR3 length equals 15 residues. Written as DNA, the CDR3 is TGTGCCAGCTTCCATGGACAGGGTGAGACCGGGGAGCTGTTTTTT. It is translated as CASFHGQGETGELFF.

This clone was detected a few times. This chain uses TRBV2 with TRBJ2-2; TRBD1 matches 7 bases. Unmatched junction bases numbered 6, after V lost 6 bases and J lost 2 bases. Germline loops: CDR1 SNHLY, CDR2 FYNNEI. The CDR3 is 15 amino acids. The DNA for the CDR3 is TGTGCCAGCAGCGTGGGACAGATTAACACCGGGGAGCTGTTTTTT. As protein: CASSVGQINTGELFF.

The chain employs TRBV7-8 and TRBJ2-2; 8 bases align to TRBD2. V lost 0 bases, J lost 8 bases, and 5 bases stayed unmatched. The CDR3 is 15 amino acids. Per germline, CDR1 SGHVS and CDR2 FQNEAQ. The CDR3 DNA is TGTGCCAGCAGCTTAGCGACCGGGGGGGCTGGGGAGCTGTTTTTT. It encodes CASSLATGGAGELFF.

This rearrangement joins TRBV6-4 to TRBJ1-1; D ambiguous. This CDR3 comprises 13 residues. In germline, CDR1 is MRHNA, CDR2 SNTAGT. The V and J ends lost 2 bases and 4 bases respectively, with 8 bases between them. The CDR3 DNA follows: TGTGCCAGCAGTGACGAGGGTGGCACTGAAGCTTTCTTT. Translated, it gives CASSDEGGTEAFF.

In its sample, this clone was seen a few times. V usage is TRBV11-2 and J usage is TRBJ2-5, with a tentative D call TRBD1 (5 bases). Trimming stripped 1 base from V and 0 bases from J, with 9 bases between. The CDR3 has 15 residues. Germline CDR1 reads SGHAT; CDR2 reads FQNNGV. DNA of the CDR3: TGTGCCAGCAGCTTAGCAGCAGGGTACCAAGAGACCCAGTACTTC. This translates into CASSLAAGYQETQYF.

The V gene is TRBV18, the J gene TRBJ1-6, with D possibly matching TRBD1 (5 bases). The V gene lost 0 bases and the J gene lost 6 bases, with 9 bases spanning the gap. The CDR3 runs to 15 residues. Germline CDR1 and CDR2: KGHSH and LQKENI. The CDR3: CASSPPGGSNSPLHF. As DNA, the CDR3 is TGTGCCAGCTCACCACCGGGGGGGTCTAATTCACCCCTCCACTTT.

Here the CDR3 reads CASSVKSQGGAGELFF. As DNA, the CDR3 is TGTGCCAGCAGCGTAAAATCCCAGGGGGGTGCCGGGGAGCTGTTTTTT. The chain recombines TRBV9 with TRBJ2-2, with TRBD1 as a possible D gene (7 bases). V lost 1 base and J 6 bases, leaving 16 bases between the germline ends. The germline V gene encodes CDR1 SGDLS and CDR2 YYNGEE. The CDR3 spans 16 residues.

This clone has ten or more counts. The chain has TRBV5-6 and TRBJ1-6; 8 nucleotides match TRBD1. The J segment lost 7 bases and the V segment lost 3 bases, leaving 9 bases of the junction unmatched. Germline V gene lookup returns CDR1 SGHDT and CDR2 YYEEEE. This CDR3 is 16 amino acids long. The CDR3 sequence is CASSYGTGSGNSPLHF. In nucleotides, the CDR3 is TGTGCCAGCAGCTACGGGACAGGCTCTGGGAATTCACCCCTCCACTTT.

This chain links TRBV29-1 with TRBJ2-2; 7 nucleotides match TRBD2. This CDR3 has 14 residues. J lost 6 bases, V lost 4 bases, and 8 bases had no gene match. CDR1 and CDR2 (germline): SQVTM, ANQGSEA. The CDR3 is CSVGKGGESGELFF. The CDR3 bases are TGCAGCGTTGGGAAGGGAGGGGAGTCCGGGGAGCTGTTTTTT.

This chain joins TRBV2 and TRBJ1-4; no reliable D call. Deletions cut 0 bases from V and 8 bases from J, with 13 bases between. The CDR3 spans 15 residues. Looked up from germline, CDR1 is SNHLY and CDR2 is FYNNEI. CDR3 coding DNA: TGTGCCAGCAGTGAAGCGAGTCGCTCGGGAGAAAAACTGTTTTTT. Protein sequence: CASSEASRSGEKLFF.

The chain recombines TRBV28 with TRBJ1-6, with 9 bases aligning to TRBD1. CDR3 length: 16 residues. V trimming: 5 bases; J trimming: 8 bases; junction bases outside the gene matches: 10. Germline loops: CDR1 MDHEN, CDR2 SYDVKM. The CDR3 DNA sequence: TGTGCCAGCAGTCCCCCGACAGGGGGGAAATATTCACCCCTCCACTTT. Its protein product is CASSPPTGGKYSPLHF.

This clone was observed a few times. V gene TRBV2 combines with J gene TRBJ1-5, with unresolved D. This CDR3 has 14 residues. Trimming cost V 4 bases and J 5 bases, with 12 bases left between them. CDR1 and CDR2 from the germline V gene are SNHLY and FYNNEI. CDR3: CASSGTRGYQPQHF. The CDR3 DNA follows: TGTGCCAGCAGTGGCACCAGAGGGTATCAGCCCCAGCATTTT.

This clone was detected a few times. The CDR3 protein is CASSQDHELNQPQHF. CDR3 DNA sequence: TGCGCCAGCAGCCAAGATCACGAACTGAATCAGCCCCAGCATTTT. The chain recombines TRBV4-1 with TRBJ1-5; D is unclear. This CDR3 has 15 amino acids. Trimming removed 0 bases at V and 4 bases at J, with 10 bases between. CDR1 and CDR2 from the germline V gene are MGHRA and YSYEKL.

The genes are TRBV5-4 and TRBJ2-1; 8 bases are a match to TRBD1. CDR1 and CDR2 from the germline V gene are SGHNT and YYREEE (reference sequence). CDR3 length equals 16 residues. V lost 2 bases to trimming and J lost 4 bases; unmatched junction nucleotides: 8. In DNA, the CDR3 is TGTGCCAGCAGCTTTCCGGGACAGGCTTCATACAATGAGCAGTTCTTC. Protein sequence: CASSFPGQASYNEQFF.

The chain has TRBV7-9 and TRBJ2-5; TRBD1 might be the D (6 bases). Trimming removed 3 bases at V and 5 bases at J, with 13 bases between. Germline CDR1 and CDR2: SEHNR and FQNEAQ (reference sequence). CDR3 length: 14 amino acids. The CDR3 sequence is CASSFTGTPETQYF. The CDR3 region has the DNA TGTGCCAGCAGCTTTACAGGGACCCCGGAGACCCAGTACTTC.

CDR3 sequence reads: CASSPHQGQGSYNEQFF. The CDR3 nucleotides read TGTGCCAGCTCACCCCATCAAGGACAGGGTAGCTACAATGAGCAGTTCTTC. The V call is TRBV18, the J call TRBJ2-1; 8 positions match TRBD1. CDR3 length: 17 amino acids. V shed 3 bases, J shed 3 bases, and the junction held 10 bases outside the gene matches. CDR1 is KGHSH and CDR2 is LQKENI in the germline V gene.

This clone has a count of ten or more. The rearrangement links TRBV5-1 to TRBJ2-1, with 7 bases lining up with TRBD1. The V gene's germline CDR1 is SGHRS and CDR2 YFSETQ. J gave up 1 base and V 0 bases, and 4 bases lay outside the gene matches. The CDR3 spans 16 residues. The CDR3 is CASSLETGHSYNEQFF. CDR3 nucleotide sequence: TGCGCCAGCAGCTTGGAGACAGGGCATTCCTACAATGAGCAGTTCTTC.

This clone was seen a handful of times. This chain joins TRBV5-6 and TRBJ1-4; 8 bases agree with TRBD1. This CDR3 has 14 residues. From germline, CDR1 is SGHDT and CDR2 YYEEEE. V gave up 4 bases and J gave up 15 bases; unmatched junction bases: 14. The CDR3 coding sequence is TGTGCCAGCAGCATAGATAGTGTTTCGGGACAGGTGTTTTTT. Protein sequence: CASSIDSVSGQVFF.

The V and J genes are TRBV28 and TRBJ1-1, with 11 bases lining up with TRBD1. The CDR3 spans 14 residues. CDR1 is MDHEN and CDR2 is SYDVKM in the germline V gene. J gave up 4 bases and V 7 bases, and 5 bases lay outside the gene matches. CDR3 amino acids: CASTTGTGGTEAFF. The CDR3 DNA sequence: TGTGCCAGCACCACGGGGACAGGGGGCACTGAAGCTTTCTTT.

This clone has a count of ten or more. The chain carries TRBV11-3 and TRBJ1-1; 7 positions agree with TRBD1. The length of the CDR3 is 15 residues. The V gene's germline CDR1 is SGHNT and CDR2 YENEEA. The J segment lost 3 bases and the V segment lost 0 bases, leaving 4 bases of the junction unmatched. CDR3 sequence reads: CASSLDGDSYTEAFF. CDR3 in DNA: TGTGCCAGCAGCTTAGATGGGGACAGTTACACTGAAGCTTTCTTT.

The CDR3 DNA sequence: TGTGCCTGGAGCCGCGGGGGTAATAACGGGGATGAGCAGTTCTTC. Its protein product is CAWSRGGNNGDEQFF. This chain links TRBV30 with TRBJ2-1; 7 bases are a match to TRBD2. CDR3 length equals 15 residues. The V gene's germline CDR1 is GTSNPN and CDR2 SVGIG (reference sequence). Trimming at V came to 3 bases and at J to 8 bases, leaving 13 bases not matched to a gene.

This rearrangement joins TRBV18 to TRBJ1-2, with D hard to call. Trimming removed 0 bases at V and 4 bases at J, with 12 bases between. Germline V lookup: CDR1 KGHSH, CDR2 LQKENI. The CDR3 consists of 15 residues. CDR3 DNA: TGTGCCAGCTCACCACCGAGCCAGACATCCTATGGCTACACCTTC. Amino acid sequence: CASSPPSQTSYGYTF.